A selection of T cell receptor beta chains follows, all from one sample in a study of CD8 T cells in ankylosing spondylitis. In TCRdb, the 5' RACE reads were re-called with MiXCR into one record per CDR3 protein. The sample has around 150,000 distinct CDR3 sequences; approximately 44% are singletons. Sequencing input: synovial fluid, either unsorted or a sorted T cell fraction (not recorded which). Receptors originate from a male donor with ankylosing spondylitis. CDR3s include the opening cysteine and the closing phenylalanine or tryptophan.

TRBV2	CASTLLAGGPYEQYF
TRBV5-6	CASSLWPPSYEQYF
TRBV7-9	CASSISHHNEQFF
TRBV24-1	CATSALTGEETQYF
TRBV20-1	CSARLLSRNNEQFF
TRBV18	CASSGAIYQPQHF
TRBV12-3/TRBV12-4	CASSRPGGALNTEAFF
TRBV20-1	CSAVVAGRPYEQYF
TRBV18	CASSLYPLENYEQYF
TRBV27	CASSFTFRTRGLLNTEAFF
TRBV28	CASSLSWTSGRWTGELFF
TRBV27	CASSPRMRDRGQPQHF
TRBV28	CASTRAGGYEQYF
TRBV7-8	CASSLWTSGGSGNEQFF
TRBV7-2	CASSLTIRNEQFF
TRBV4-3	CASSPQGGHNSPLHF
TRBV4-1	CASSPLVTAYEQYF
TRBV7-8	CASSLERLITYEQYF
TRBV24-1	CATSDRSTTRSGSDTQYF
TRBV6-5	CASSYARGSLNTGELFF
TRBV5-1	CASSLASQGAGYEQYF
TRBV13	CASSLVGRVSHEQYF
TRBV18	CASSSRLRGYSPLHF
TRBV6-4	CASSDSTSGSNEQFF
TRBV2	CASSSDRGRGNTIYF
TRBV28	CASRGVWAHEQYF
TRBV2	CASSEPPRAVPYEQYF
TRBV12-3/TRBV12-4	CASSLVGNHQETQYF
TRBV6-2/TRBV6-3	CASGEREYNEQFF
TRBV7-9	CASSPGLYGYTF
TRBV4-1	CASSQGRGTEAFF
TRBV7-4	CASSCVAGYYQETQYF
TRBV6-1	CASSTLAGEQETQYF
TRBV24-1	CATSDPYMDTQYF
TRBV9	CASSRWGSYEQYF
TRBV7-9	CASSLAGGWNTEAFF
TRBV20-1	CSATSGNSYNEQFF
TRBV12-3/TRBV12-4	CASSRTGRFYEQYF
TRBV7-8	CASSLGGGAYEQYF
TRBV10-3	CAISVADPDNEQFF
TRBV28	CASSVGSSQYEQYF
TRBV30	CAWSEGGGTEAFF
TRBV29-1	CSVEGLTYNEQFF
TRBV10-3	CAIREGGVVEAFF
TRBV19	CASSSTLSYEQYF
TRBV4-2	CASRLGLTNNEQFF